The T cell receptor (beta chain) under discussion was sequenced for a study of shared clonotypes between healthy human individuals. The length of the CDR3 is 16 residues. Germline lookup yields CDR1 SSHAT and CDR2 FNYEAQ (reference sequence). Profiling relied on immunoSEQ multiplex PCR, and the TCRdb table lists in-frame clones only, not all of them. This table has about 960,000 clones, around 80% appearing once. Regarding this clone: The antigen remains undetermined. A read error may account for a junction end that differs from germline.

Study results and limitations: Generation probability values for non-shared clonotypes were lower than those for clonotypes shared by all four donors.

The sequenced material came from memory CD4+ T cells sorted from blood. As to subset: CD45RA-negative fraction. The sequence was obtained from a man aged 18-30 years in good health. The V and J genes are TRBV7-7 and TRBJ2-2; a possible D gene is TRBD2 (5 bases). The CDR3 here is CASSSTSPGTVGELFF. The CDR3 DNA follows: TGTGCTAGCAGCTCTACCTCGCCGGGAACAGTCGGGGAGCTGTTTTTT.